This TCR beta chain was identified in a study of technical replicates of blood from several donors. Here immunoSEQ multiplex PCR was the method, and the copy in TCRdb shows in-frame clones only, minus some. The repertoire includes about 88,000 clones, around 92% of them detected once, and around 0.3% sits in the top ten. V shed 1 base, J shed 6 bases, and the junction held 8 bases outside the gene matches. The CDR3 runs to 15 residues. Per the germline V gene, CDR1 is SGHNT and CDR2 is YENEEA. This TCR was sampled from a human donor in good health. The sample comprised T cells isolated from PBMCs. This rearrangement joins TRBV11-3 to TRBJ2-7, with 8 bases that match TRBD2. Written as DNA, the CDR3 is TGTGCCAGCAGCTTAGGGGCGGGGGGCCAGCGCGAGCAGTACTTC. Translated, it gives CASSLGAGGQREQYF.